This TCR beta chain comes out of a study of control samples from healthy donors and cancer patients. This CDR3 is built from 12 residues. Profiled with immunoSEQ multiplex PCR; TCRdb holds only in-frame clones, not every one. The sample has 60,000 to 100,000 clones; 75% to 90% are singletons. The V and J genes are TRBV21-1 and TRBJ2-5; TRBD2 is the table's D call, not checked against the DNA. TRBV21-1 counts as a pseudogene. Sequencing input: blood. The clonotype comes from a man between 45 and 60 years old in good health. Written as DNA, the CDR3 is TGTGCCAGCAGCAAAGGCGGGGAGACCCAGTACTTC. It yields the protein CASSKGGETQYF.